The clone carrying this T cell receptor beta chain was counted between two and nine times. The record originates from a study of cytomegalovirus exposure and HLA in healthy donors. The CDR3 extends over 15 amino acids. V gave up 3 bases and J gave up 2 bases; unmatched junction bases: 4. Germline V gene data show CDR1 as LNHDA and CDR2 as SQIVND (reference sequence). The PCR made use of 60 Vbeta and 13 Jbeta primers. Libraries were prepared by immunoSEQ multiplex PCR; TCRdb keeps only in-frame clonotypes and omits some of them. The repertoire has about 150,000 clones, over 65% of them found once; the top ten carry 10% to 15%.

The receptor was derived from a man in his forties in good health and CMV-seropositive. The chain links TRBV19 to TRBJ2-1; 7 positions agree with TRBD2. Sequences were obtained from PBMCs. The CDR3 region is CASSIGGSTYNEQFF. The CDR3 bases are TGTGCCAGTAGTATCGGCGGGAGTACCTACAATGAGCAGTTCTTC.